Shown below are 26 T cell receptor beta chains from a single sample sequenced in a study of blood T cell repertoires in COVID-19. Only in-frame clones appear in the TCRdb table, and some are missing; sequencing was by immunoSEQ multiplex PCR. This sample has 250,000 to 300,000 clones; about 85% occur once, and the top ten carry 3.5% to 5%. The sample consisted of peripheral blood. These receptors came from a man aged 55 to 70 with acute or convalescent COVID-19.

The V gene is TRBV19, the J gene TRBJ1-4, with TRBD1 matching 7 bases. CDR1 LNHDA and CDR2 SQIVND come from the germline V gene (reference sequence). V trimming: 7 bases; J trimming: 8 bases; junction bases outside the gene matches: 10. This CDR3 comprises 14 residues. The CDR3, as DNA: TGTGCCAGTATGCCGGGACAGATTGGAGAAAAACTGTTTTTT. The encoded protein is CASMPGQIGEKLFF. The full variable domain, completed using reference TRBV19 and TRBJ1-4, is DGGITQSPKYLFRKEGQNVTLSCEQNLNHDAMYWYRQDPGQGLRLIYYSQIVNDFQKGDIAEGYSVSREKKESFPLTVTSAQKNPTAFYLCASMPGQIGEKLFFGSGTQLSVL.

The genes are TRBV27 and TRBJ2-3; 10 bases fit TRBD2. Germline loops: CDR1 MNHEY, CDR2 SMNVEV (reference sequence). The CDR3 covers 15 residues. With 5 bases clipped from V and 1 base from J, the junction kept 3 bases outside the gene matches. CDR3 sequence reads: CASSRGLAGTDTQYF. In DNA, the CDR3 is TGTGCCAGCAGTCGTGGACTAGCGGGCACAGATACGCAGTATTTT.

V gene TRBV10-3 combines with J gene TRBJ2-7, with 10 bases aligning to TRBD2. Germline V gene lookup returns CDR1 ENHRY and CDR2 SYGVKD. V lost 6 bases and J lost 7; bases outside the gene matches: 6. The CDR3 has 13 residues. The CDR3 is CAIRASGSKEQYF. The CDR3 DNA is TGTGCCATCAGGGCTAGCGGGAGCAAAGAGCAGTACTTC.

The chain recombines TRBV19 with TRBJ1-4; a possible D gene is TRBD1 (5 bases). The CDR3 runs to 16 residues. The V end lost 1 base, the J end lost 0 bases, and 9 bases lay between the germline ends. The germline V gene encodes CDR1 LNHDA and CDR2 SQIVND (reference sequence). The CDR3 loop is CASSIVDSATNEKLFF. CDR3 DNA sequence: TGTGCCAGTAGTATAGTCGACAGTGCAACTAATGAAAAACTGTTTTTT.

This clone appeared once. At one end the junction does not follow the germline gene, possibly because of a read error. The chain joins TRBV6-5 to TRBJ2-1; 7 bases are a match to TRBD2. CDR3 size: 16 residues. The germline V gene encodes CDR1 MNHEY and CDR2 SVGAGI. The chain's CDR3 is CASSYSRLAPYSEQFF. CDR3 in DNA: TGTGCCAGCAGTTACTCACGACTAGCTCCATACAGTGAGCAGTTCTTC.

This chain joins TRBV9 and TRBJ1-3; 8 nucleotides line up with TRBD1. V lost 4 bases, J lost 8 bases, and 11 bases stayed unmatched. The CDR3 totals 15 residues. CDR1 and CDR2 from the germline V gene are SGDLS and YYNGEE. This CDR3 reads CASSLRDRLGDTIYF. CDR3 DNA sequence: TGTGCCAGCAGCCTTCGGGACAGGCTCGGGGACACCATATATTTT.

J is TRBJ1-2 and V is TRBV6-5, with D tentatively TRBD1 (5 bases). Germline-derived CDR1 and CDR2 are MNHEY and SVGAGI. This CDR3 has 15 residues. Trimming removed 2 bases from V and 5 bases from J, with 15 bases in between. The CDR3 DNA follows: TGTGCCAGCAGTTACACCGGGGGAGATCGGTATGGCTACACCTTC. It yields the protein CASSYTGGDRYGYTF.

The genes are TRBV9 and TRBJ2-3; TRBD2 agrees at 9 bases. This CDR3 spans 18 amino acids. CDR1 SGDLS and CDR2 YYNGEE come from the germline V gene. With 4 bases clipped from V and 1 base from J, the junction kept 13 bases outside the gene matches. The chain's CDR3 is CASSPRVAGVAGTDTQYF. For the CDR3, the DNA is TGTGCCAGCAGCCCCCGGGTAGCGGGAGTGGCTGGCACAGATACGCAGTATTTT. The variable domain in full, with the rest retrieved from reference TRBV9 and TRBJ2-3, is DSGVTQTPKHLITATGQRVTLRCSPRSGDLSVYWYQQSLDQGLQFLIQYYNGEERAKGNILERFSAQQFPDLHSELNLSSLELGDSALYFCASSPRVAGVAGTDTQYFGPGTRLTVL.

J is TRBJ1-1 and V is TRBV18; weak D call: TRBD1 (5 bases). The CDR3 sequence is 14 residues long. The germline V and J ends were trimmed by 6 bases and 4 bases, with 15 bases remaining between them. The V gene's germline CDR1 is KGHSH and CDR2 LQKENI. The CDR3: CASSIRGSITEAFF. The CDR3 bases are TGTGCCAGCTCTATTAGGGGTTCAATCACTGAAGCTTTCTTT.

This chain joins TRBV19 and TRBJ2-1; D is unresolved. CDR1 LNHDA and CDR2 SQIVND come from the germline V gene (reference sequence). V dropped 3 bases and J dropped 9 bases, with 12 bases sitting between them. CDR3 length equals 13 residues. The CDR3 nucleotides are TGTGCCAGTAGTATTGATAGACTGGGTGAGCAGTTCTTC. This encodes CASSIDRLGEQFF.

J is TRBJ2-5 and V is TRBV7-9; D is unclear. CDR3 size: 12 residues. The germline gives CDR1 SEHNR, CDR2 FQNEAQ (reference sequence). V was cut by 4 bases and J by 7 bases, with 10 bases left in between. The CDR3 loop reads CASSSDSWTQYF. In DNA, the CDR3 is TGTGCCAGCAGCTCCGACTCGTGGACCCAGTACTTC.

J is TRBJ1-1 and V is TRBV19; D is ambiguous. Trimming cost V 5 bases and J 1 base, with 17 bases left between them. Looked up from germline, CDR1 is LNHDA and CDR2 is SQIVND (reference sequence). The CDR3 loop spans 16 amino acids. DNA of the CDR3: TGTGCCAGTAGTCCTCGGACTGATCGGGGGAACACTGAAGCTTTCTTT. Translating gives CASSPRTDRGNTEAFF.

The genes are TRBV6-5 and TRBJ1-3; D not resolved. V was trimmed by 0 bases and J by 0 bases, leaving 6 bases between them. CDR3 length equals 15 residues. Per the germline V gene, CDR1 is MNHEY and CDR2 is SVGAGI. This CDR3 is CASSYSRSSGNTIYF. DNA of the CDR3: TGTGCCAGCAGTTACTCGCGTTCCTCTGGAAACACCATATATTTT.

In nucleotides, the CDR3 is TGCGCCAGCAGCTTGGTAGGGACTAGTCGATTTACGAATGAGCAGTTCTTC. This translates into CASSLVGTSRFTNEQFF. The chain recombines TRBV5-1 with TRBJ2-1; 8 positions match TRBD2. This CDR3 has 17 amino acids. The V gene end was trimmed by 0 bases and the J gene end by 7 bases; junction bases not matched to a gene: 12. Germline CDR1 reads SGHRS; CDR2 reads YFSETQ. Full variable domain (outside the CDR3, taken from reference TRBV5-1 and TRBJ2-1): KAGVTQTPRYLIKTRGQQVTLSCSPISGHRSVSWYQQTPGQGLQFLFEYFSETQRNKGNFPGRFSGRQFSNSRSEMNVSTLELGDSALYLCASSLVGTSRFTNEQFFGPGTRLTVL.

The rearrangement uses TRBV27 and TRBJ2-7, with 12 bases matching TRBD1. The CDR3 covers 14 residues. V shed 4 bases, J shed 6 bases, and the junction held 4 bases outside the gene matches. Per the germline V gene, CDR1 is MNHEY and CDR2 is SMNVEV (reference sequence). In DNA, the CDR3 is TGTGCCAGCAGTTGGGGACAGGGGGCATCCGAGCAGTACTTC. It encodes CASSWGQGASEQYF.

V usage is TRBV9 and J usage is TRBJ1-2; 10 bases match TRBD1. The CDR3 is 15 residues long. V lost 0 bases and J lost 6; bases outside the gene matches: 5. Germline-derived CDR1 and CDR2 are SGDLS and YYNGEE. The CDR3 DNA follows: TGTGCCAGCAGCGTAGAACCGGGACAGGGGAATGGCTACACCTTC. Translation gives CASSVEPGQGNGYTF.

J is TRBJ2-5 and V is TRBV29-1; D is possibly TRBD1 (6 bases). The CDR3 runs 14 residues. CDR1 SQVTM and CDR2 ANQGSEA come from the germline V gene. V was clipped by 1 base and J by 5 bases, with 14 bases between them. The DNA of the CDR3 is TGCAGCGTTGAAGGAACAGGGTATACGGAGACCCAGTACTTC. Its protein is CSVEGTGYTETQYF.

This chain joins TRBV7-3 and TRBJ2-2; 11 positions agree with TRBD2. V shed 6 bases and J 5 bases; nucleotides not matched to a gene: 5. There are 15 residues in the CDR3. Germline values: CDR1 SGHTA, CDR2 FQGTGA. CDR3 amino acids: CASSLAGGLTGELFF. CDR3 nucleotides: TGTGCCAGCAGTCTAGCGGGGGGCTTAACCGGGGAGCTGTTTTTT.

This sequence joins TRBV19 and TRBJ2-7, with D possibly being TRBD2 (5 bases). The V and J ends lost 1 base and 3 bases respectively, with 7 bases between them. CDR1 and CDR2 (germline): LNHDA, SQIVND (reference sequence). There are 13 residues in the CDR3. The CDR3 DNA reads as TGTGCCAGTAGTATAGGAGGAGGCTACGAGCAGTACTTC. Protein sequence: CASSIGGGYEQYF.

The V call is TRBV7-3, the J call TRBJ2-1; D may be TRBD2 (6 bases). CDR1 is SGHTA, CDR2 FQGTGA, per germline. The CDR3 has 13 residues. Deletions cut 5 bases from V and 6 bases from J, with 11 bases between. DNA for the CDR3: TGTGCCAGCAGCCCGACGGGAGTCAATGAGCAGTTCTTC. Translating gives CASSPTGVNEQFF.

The rearrangement links TRBV5-1 to TRBJ1-2, with D perhaps matching TRBD1 (5 bases). This CDR3 has 17 residues. CDR1 SGHRS and CDR2 YFSETQ come from the germline V gene. The V gene lost 2 bases and the J gene lost 8 bases, with 25 bases spanning the gap. The CDR3 sequence is CASSLLSILRRASGYTF. In nucleotides, the CDR3 is TGCGCCAGCAGCTTATTATCAATTCTGCGCAGGGCGAGCGGCTACACCTTC.

The chain combines TRBV19 with TRBJ2-7, with D possibly being TRBD2 (7 bases). The CDR3 totals 14 residues. Looked up from germline, CDR1 is LNHDA and CDR2 is SQIVND (reference sequence). Trimming removed 10 bases from V and 2 bases from J, with 18 bases in between. This CDR3 reads CATRGASGPYEQYF. CDR3 DNA sequence: TGTGCCACCCGGGGGGCTAGCGGACCCTACGAGCAGTACTTC.

The chain couples TRBV2 to TRBJ2-2; TRBD1 agrees at 8 bases. This CDR3 contains 16 residues. Germline CDR1 is SNHLY and CDR2 is FYNNEI. V lost 7 bases and J lost 4; bases outside the gene matches: 11. CDR3 loop: CASTRTGMRGTGELFF. The CDR3 DNA reads as TGTGCCAGCACCCGGACAGGGATGCGAGGCACCGGGGAGCTGTTTTTT.

The chain has TRBV2 and TRBJ1-6; no clear D. Trimming left V 0 bases short and J 8 bases short, with 5 bases between. CDR1 is SNHLY, CDR2 FYNNEI, per germline. The CDR3 has 13 amino acids. CDR3 coding DNA: TGTGCCAGCAGTGAAGCCTTCTATTCACCCCTCCACTTT. Protein product: CASSEAFYSPLHF.

The rearrangement joins TRBV4-1 to TRBJ2-5; D call uncertain. CDR1 and CDR2 (germline): MGHRA, YSYEKL. With 3 bases removed from V and 5 bases from J, the gap between germline ends came to 16 bases. The CDR3 is made up of 15 amino acids. The CDR3 here is CASSQTIPVGETQYF. The CDR3 nucleotides read TGCGCCAGCAGCCAGACAATACCGGTGGGCGAGACCCAGTACTTC.

This chain joins TRBV30 and TRBJ2-7; maybe TRBD2 (5 bases). CDR1 and CDR2 (germline): GTSNPN, SVGIG (reference sequence). V shed 3 bases and J shed 5 bases, with 11 bases lying between them. CDR3 length equals 12 residues. The CDR3 protein is CAWRPNGDEQYF. The CDR3 coding sequence is TGTGCCTGGAGGCCCAACGGGGACGAGCAGTACTTC.